The count of the clone carrying this TCR beta chain is one. The antigen is undetermined. Assay used: immunoSEQ multiplex PCR; TCRdb lists only in-frame clones, some missing. The sample consists of over 45,000 clones, more than 70% of them appearing once. The data derive from a study of OX40 agonist ivuxolimab in advanced cancers. Study-wide results and limits: The authors also found low normalized T-cell clonal expansion in some nonresponders. Expanded clones were, on average, more numerous among CD8+ T cells than CD4+. Antigens targeted by the expanded peripheral T cells were not determined.

Germline V gene data show CDR1 as SQVTM and CDR2 as ANQGSEA. The CDR3 length is 14 residues. Trimming removed 5 bases from V and 5 bases from J; junction bases left unmatched: 7. The V and J genes are TRBV29-1 and TRBJ2-5, with TRBD1 matching over 11 bases. Specimen: CD4+ or CD8+ T cells sorted from blood, collected in a trial of the OX40 agonist ivuxolimab. This TCR was sampled from an adult with an advanced solid tumor such as melanoma, head and neck, liver or kidney cancer. CDR3 region: CSVTGQGARETQYF. Written as DNA, the CDR3 is TGCAGCGTTACTGGACAGGGGGCTCGCGAGACCCAGTACTTC.